This T cell receptor beta chain was identified in a study of CD8+ T cells in alopecia areata. Remarks on this clone: Its specificity is not known.

Whole-study findings and limits: Many expanded lesional clones remained in scalp and blood on tofacitinib.

Extracted RNA was reverse transcribed, and the resulting cDNA served as sequencing template. Produced via immunoSEQ multiplex PCR; TCRdb's table is partial and in-frame only. The sample holds over 150,000 clones, around 60% seen once. The CDR3 has 13 residues. V was pared by 0 bases and J by 5 bases, with 8 bases between. Germline V gives CDR1 SGHRS, CDR2 YFSETQ. The treatment denotes: oral pan-JAK inhibitor, 5-10 mg twice daily. V gene TRBV5-1 combines with J gene TRBJ1-1; no definite D call. This clonotype originated in a human donor with alopecia areata. The starting material was CD4+ T cells sorted from blood, obtained at week 24, from a patient treated with tofacitinib. CDR3 sequence reads: CASSLDGGTEAFF. The CDR3 DNA reads TGCGCCAGCAGCTTGGACGGTGGGACTGAAGCTTTCTTT.